This paragraph reports one T cell receptor beta chain. V lost 3 bases and J lost 1, with 7 bases in between. CDR3 length: 15 amino acids. CDR1 MDHEN and CDR2 SYDVKM come from the germline V gene. The table came from immunoSEQ multiplex PCR; TCRdb's copy has only in-frame clones and leaves some out. The sample contains 150,000 to 200,000 clones, more than 75% of which appear only once. This sample stems from a study of blood T cell repertoires in COVID-19. The rearrangement links TRBV28 to TRBJ2-6; a possible D gene is TRBD2 (5 bases). Sequencing was carried out using peripheral blood. This clonotype was sampled from a human donor in a cohort sampled during active COVID-19. DNA of the CDR3: TGTGCCAGCAGTTTCTCGGGATCTGGGGCCAACGTCCTGACTTTC. The encoded protein is CASSFSGSGANVLTF.